Detailed here is one T cell receptor beta chain. Recent vaccinations or acute infections were absent in the healthy HIV-negative adult donors. Deep-level assay runs were performed. Assay used: immunoSEQ multiplex PCR; TCRdb lists only in-frame clones, some missing. The sample yields some 1.5 million clones, roughly 96% seen once. Germline V gene data show CDR1 as SGHNT and CDR2 as YYREEE (reference sequence). The CDR3 is made up of 14 amino acids. Trimming at V came to 2 bases and at J to 6 bases, leaving 4 bases not matched to a gene. The data were obtained in a study of shared clonotypes between healthy human individuals.

The receptor comes from a man aged 25-40 years in good health. Material for sequencing was naive CD4+ T cells sorted from blood. The subset was: CD45RA+ positively selected. The chain employs TRBV5-4 and TRBJ2-1; TRBD2 aligns across 8 bases. This chain's CDR3 is CASSFSLAVNEQFF. The CDR3, as DNA: TGTGCCAGCAGCTTCTCACTAGCGGTCAATGAGCAGTTCTTC.